This entry describes one T cell receptor beta chain. This clone appeared once. What antigen it recognizes has not been identified. No much larger clone exists at a distance of one base, and base qualities are not known. These data belong to a study of blood T cell repertoires in COVID-19 (dated by TCRdb to 2018 to 2021). Notes on the research overall: The collaborator samples originated in the United States, Italy and Spain and spanned the acute and convalescent phases of COVID-19. A freely available public database, intended as a resource for researchers studying the immune response to SARS-CoV-2, is where the repertoires were released. The samples were drawn from the first 160 participants of the ongoing ImmuneRACE study and from 1,200 or so subjects provided by 6 global collaborators. The sample metadata nearly always contained a de-identified subject ID, COVID-19 status, age in years and sex. Deeply sampled blood TCRbeta repertoires from subjects exposed to, actively infected with, or recovered from COVID-19 were included in the dataset. The prospective study material was composed of cDNA or gDNA derived from T cells, B-cell-depleted T cells, or PBMCs. Where available, HLA class I and class II types were taken from metadata supplied by the sample provider and were not determined by assay-based typing. The investigation overall reported the following: Clinical and demographic metadata were provided uncurated, with the amount varying by source and participant.

Trimming accounts for 4 bases at V and 1 base at J, while the number of junction bases matched to no gene is 6. CDR1 and CDR2, per the germline V gene, are SGHDT and YYEEEE. From cysteine to phenylalanine, the CDR3 is 15 amino acids long. The kept DNA is CDR3 alone, 45 bases in frame from the first base. TCRbeta CDR3 regions were amplified from genomic DNA using the immunoSEQ Assay, a bias-controlled multiplex PCR. From the authors' description of their analysis: Nucleated cell counts per sample were estimated from amplification of reference gene primers within the assay. Sequence reads were collapsed and filtered to measure the absolute abundance of every unique TCRbeta CDR3 rearrangement. Productive Simpson clonality was computed per sample as the square root of Simpson's diversity index over productive rearrangements. TCRdb retrieved this table from immuneACCESS and kept in-frame rearrangements only. Not all clones are present; in checked studies, unresolved V genes account for under half, and no reason is known for the remainder. V, J and clone size reflect that table, while D and trimming were determined from the DNA. In this sample the table shows 100,000 to 150,000 clones, just over 70% of which occur a single time. The ten largest make up more than 0.8% of the sample.

Collaborating institutions collected whole blood in K2EDTA tubes following their own protocols. For TCRbeta analysis, collaborators shipped samples in one of three forms: frozen whole blood, isolated PBMCs, or DNA extracted from either of those sample types. The sample was peripheral blood. This clonotype was obtained from a human donor with acute or convalescent COVID-19. The donor label of this sample is uncertain. The rearrangement combines TRBV5-6 with TRBJ1-1; 8 bases in between match TRBD1. The encoded CDR3 is CASSKVDRENTEAFF. The DNA sequence is as follows: TGTGCCAGCAGCAAAGTGGACAGGGAGAACACTGAAGCTTTCTTT.